This record covers a single T cell receptor (beta chain). Germline V gene data show CDR1 as SGHRS and CDR2 as YFSETQ. This CDR3 is built from 13 residues. V shed 5 bases, J shed 6 bases, and the junction held 6 bases outside the gene matches. This sample was included in a study of blood T cell dynamics during melanoma immunotherapy. The table came from immunoSEQ multiplex PCR; TCRdb's copy has only in-frame clones and leaves some out. The repertoire has 14,000 to 15,000 clones, around nine tenths of them found once; the top ten carry 6.5% to 9.5%. Time point defined: week 3, after first cycle of checkpoint inhibitor. Sampling occurred pretreatment (T0) and at week 3 (W3), after cycle one of checkpoint blockade. At 12 weeks after first infusion, RECIST 1.1 defined response for most patients. Prior systemic cancer therapy, immunosuppressant use and other active malignancies excluded patients.

The rearrangement uses TRBV5-1 and TRBJ2-3; 7 bases line up with TRBD1. Sequencing used blood, obtained from a patient treated with checkpoint blockade. This receptor was taken from a human donor with melanoma. CDR3 sequence reads: CASRKGARDTQYF. The CDR3 bases are TGCGCCAGCAGAAAGGGGGCGAGGGATACGCAGTATTTT.